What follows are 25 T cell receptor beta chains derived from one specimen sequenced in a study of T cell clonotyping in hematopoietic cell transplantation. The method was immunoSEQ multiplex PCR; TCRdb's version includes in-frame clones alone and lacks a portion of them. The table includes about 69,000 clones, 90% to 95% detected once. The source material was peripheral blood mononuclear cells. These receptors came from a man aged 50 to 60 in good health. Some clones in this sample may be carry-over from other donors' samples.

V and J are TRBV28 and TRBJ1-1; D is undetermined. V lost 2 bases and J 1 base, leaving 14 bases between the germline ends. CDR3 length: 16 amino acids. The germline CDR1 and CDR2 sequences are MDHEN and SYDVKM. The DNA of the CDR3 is TGTGCCAGCAGTTTACCCTCGGCGGCCGCGAACACTGAAGCTTTCTTT. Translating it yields CASSLPSAAANTEAFF.

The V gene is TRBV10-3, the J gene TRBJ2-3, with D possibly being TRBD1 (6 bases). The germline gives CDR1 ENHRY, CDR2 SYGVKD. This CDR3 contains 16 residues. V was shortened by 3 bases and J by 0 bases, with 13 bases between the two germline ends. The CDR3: CAISDHRVASTDTQYF. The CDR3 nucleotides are TGTGCCATCAGTGACCACAGGGTGGCGAGCACAGATACGCAGTATTTT.

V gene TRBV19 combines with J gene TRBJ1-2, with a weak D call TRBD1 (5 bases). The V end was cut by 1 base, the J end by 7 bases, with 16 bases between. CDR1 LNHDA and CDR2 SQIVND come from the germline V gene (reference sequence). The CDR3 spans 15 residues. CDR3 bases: TGTGCCAGTAGTATAGGCGCCGGGACTGACGTTGGCTACACCTTC. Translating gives CASSIGAGTDVGYTF.

Here the CDR3 reads CASSLFRGIQETQYF. CDR3 in DNA: TGTGCCAGCAGCTTGTTCAGGGGAATCCAAGAGACCCAGTACTTC. The rearrangement links TRBV11-1 to TRBJ2-5; D perhaps matches TRBD1 (6 bases). The V gene lost 3 bases and the J gene lost 1 base, with 12 bases spanning the gap. CDR3 length: 15 residues. Germline loops: CDR1 SGHAT, CDR2 FQDESV (reference sequence).

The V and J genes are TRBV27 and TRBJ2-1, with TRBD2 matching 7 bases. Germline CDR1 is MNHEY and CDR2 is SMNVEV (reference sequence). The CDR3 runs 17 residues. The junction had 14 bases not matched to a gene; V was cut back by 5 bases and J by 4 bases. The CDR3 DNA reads TGTGCCAGCAGTCCCCAATCCGGAGCGGGGACTTACAATGAGCAGTTCTTC. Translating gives CASSPQSGAGTYNEQFF.

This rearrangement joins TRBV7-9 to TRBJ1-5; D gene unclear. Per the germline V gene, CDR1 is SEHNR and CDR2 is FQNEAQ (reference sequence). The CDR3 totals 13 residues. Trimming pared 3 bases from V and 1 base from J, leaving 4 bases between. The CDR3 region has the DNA TGTGCCAGCAGCTTGAACAGCAATCAGCCCCAGCATTTT. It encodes CASSLNSNQPQHF.

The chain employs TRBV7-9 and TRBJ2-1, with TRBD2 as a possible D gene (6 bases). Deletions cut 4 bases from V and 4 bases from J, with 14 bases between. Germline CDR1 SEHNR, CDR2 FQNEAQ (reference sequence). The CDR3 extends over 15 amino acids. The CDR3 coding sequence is TGTGCCAGCAGCTCCACAGCGGGCAGGTACAATGAGCAGTTCTTC. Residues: CASSSTAGRYNEQFF.

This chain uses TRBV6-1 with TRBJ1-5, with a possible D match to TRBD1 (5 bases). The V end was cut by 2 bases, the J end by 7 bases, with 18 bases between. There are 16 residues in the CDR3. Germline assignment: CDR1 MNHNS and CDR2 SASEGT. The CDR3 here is CASSEWKGRGGQPQHF. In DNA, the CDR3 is TGTGCCAGCAGTGAATGGAAGGGGCGCGGGGGGCAGCCCCAGCATTTT.

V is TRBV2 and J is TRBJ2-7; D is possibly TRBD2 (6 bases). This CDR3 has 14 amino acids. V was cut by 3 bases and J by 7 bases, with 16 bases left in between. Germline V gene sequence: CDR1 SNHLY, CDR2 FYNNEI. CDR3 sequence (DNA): TGTGCCAGCAGTGATGTGGGACTGGGATCGGAGCAGTACTTC. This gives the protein CASSDVGLGSEQYF.

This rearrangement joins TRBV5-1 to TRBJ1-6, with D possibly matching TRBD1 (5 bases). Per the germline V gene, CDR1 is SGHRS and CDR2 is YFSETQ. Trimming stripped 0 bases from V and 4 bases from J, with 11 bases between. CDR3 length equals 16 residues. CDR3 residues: CASSLEGVLYNSPLHF. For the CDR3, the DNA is TGCGCCAGCAGCTTGGAAGGGGTGTTATATAATTCACCCCTCCACTTT.

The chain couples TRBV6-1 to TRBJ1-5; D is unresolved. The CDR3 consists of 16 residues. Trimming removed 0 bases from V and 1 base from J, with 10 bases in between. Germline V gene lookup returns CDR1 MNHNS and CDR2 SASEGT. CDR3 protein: CASSEALLRSNQPQHF. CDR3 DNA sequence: TGTGCCAGCAGTGAAGCGCTTCTTAGGAGCAATCAGCCCCAGCATTTT.

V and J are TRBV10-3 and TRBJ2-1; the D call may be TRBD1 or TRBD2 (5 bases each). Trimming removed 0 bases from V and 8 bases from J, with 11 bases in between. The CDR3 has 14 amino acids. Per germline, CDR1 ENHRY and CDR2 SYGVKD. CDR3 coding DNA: TGTGCCATCAGTGAGTCGAGGGGAGTCGATGAGCAGTTCTTC. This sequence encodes CAISESRGVDEQFF.

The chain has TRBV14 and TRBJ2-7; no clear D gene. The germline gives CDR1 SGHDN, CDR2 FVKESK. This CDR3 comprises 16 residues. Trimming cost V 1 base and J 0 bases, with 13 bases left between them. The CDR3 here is CASSQAILGSSYEQYF. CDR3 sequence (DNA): TGTGCCAGCAGCCAAGCCATACTCGGTTCCTCCTACGAGCAGTACTTC. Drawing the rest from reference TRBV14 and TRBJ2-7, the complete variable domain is EAGVTQFPSHSVIEKGQTVTLRCDPISGHDNLYWYRRVMGKEIKFLLHFVKESKQDESGMPNNRFLAERTGGTYSTLKVQPAELEDSGVYFCASSQAILGSSYEQYFGPGTRLTVT.

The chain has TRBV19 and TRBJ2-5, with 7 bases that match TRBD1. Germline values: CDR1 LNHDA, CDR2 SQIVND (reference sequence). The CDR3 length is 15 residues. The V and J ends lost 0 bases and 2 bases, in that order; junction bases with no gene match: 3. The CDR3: CASSIDLGQQETQYF. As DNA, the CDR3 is TGTGCCAGTAGTATAGACCTGGGACAGCAAGAGACCCAGTACTTC.

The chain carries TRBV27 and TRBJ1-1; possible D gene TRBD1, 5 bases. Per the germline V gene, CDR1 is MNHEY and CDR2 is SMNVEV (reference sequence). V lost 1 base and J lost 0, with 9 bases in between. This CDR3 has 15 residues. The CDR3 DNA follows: TGTGCCAGCAGTTTATACCAGGGAATGAACACTGAAGCTTTCTTT. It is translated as CASSLYQGMNTEAFF.

For the CDR3, the DNA is TGTGCCAGCACGCTGAACCAGGACAGGGTCCACGAGCAGTACTTC. Protein product: CASTLNQDRVHEQYF. The J gene is TRBJ2-7, the V gene TRBV27, with 8 bases fitting TRBD1. The CDR3 runs to 15 residues. Germline CDR1 is MNHEY and CDR2 is SMNVEV (reference sequence). V dropped 7 bases and J dropped 5; count of bases not matched to a gene: 13.

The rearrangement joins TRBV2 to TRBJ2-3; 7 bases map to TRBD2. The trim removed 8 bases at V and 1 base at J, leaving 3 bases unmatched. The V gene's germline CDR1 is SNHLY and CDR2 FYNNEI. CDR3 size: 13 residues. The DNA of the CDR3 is TGTGCCAGCGGGGCGGGAGGCACAGATACGCAGTATTTT. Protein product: CASGAGGTDTQYF. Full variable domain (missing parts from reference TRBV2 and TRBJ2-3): EPEVTQTPSHQVTQMGQEVILRCVPISNHLYFYWYRQILGQKVEFLVSFYNNEISEKSEIFDDQFSVERPDGSNFTLKIRSTKLEDSAMYFCASGAGGTDTQYFGPGTRLTVL.

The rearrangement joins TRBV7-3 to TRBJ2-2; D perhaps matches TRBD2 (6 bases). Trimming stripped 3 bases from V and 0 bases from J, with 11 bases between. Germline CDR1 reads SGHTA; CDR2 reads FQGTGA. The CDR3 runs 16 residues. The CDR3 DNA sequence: TGTGCCAGCAGCTTGCCGGGACTGACGAACACCGGGGAGCTGTTTTTT. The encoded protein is CASSLPGLTNTGELFF.

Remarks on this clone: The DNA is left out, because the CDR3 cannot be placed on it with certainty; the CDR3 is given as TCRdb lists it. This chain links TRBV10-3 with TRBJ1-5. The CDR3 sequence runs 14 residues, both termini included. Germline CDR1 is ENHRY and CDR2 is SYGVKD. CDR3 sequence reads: CAISTSGAQTPQHF.

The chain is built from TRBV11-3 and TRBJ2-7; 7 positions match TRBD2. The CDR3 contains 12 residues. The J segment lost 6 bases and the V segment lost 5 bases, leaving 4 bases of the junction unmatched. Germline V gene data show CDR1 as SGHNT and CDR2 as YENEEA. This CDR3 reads CASSGRGGEQYF. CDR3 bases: TGTGCCAGCAGCGGGAGGGGAGGCGAGCAGTACTTC.

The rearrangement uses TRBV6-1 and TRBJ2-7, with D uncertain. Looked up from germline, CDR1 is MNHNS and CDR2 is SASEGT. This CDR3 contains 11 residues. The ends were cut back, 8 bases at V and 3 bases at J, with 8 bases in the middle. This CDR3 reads CASGSSYEQYF. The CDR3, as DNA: TGTGCCAGCGGTTCTAGCTACGAGCAGTACTTC.

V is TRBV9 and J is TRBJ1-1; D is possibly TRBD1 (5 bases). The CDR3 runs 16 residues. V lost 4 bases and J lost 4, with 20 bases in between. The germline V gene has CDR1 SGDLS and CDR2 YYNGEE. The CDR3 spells CASSPGAAWLGTEAFF. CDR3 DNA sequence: TGTGCCAGCAGCCCCGGGGCCGCTTGGTTGGGCACTGAAGCTTTCTTT.

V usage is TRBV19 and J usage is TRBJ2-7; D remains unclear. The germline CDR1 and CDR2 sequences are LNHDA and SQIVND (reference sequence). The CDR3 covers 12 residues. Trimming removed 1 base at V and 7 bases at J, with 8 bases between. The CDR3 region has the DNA TGTGCCAGTAGTATAGGGGCGAGTGAGCAGTACTTC. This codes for CASSIGASEQYF.

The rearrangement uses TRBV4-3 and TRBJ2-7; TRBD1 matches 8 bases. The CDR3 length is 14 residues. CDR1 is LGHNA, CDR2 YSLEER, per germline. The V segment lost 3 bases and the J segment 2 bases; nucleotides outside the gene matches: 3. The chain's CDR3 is CASSQRTGTYEQYF. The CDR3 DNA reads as TGCGCCAGCAGCCAGCGGACAGGGACCTACGAGCAGTACTTC.

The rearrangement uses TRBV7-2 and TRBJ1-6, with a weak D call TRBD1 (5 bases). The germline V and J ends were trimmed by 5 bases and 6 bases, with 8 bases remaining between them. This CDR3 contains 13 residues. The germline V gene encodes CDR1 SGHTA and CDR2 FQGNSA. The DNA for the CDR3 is TGTGCCAGCAGCCTCGACAGTAATTCACCCCTCCACTTT. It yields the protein CASSLDSNSPLHF.